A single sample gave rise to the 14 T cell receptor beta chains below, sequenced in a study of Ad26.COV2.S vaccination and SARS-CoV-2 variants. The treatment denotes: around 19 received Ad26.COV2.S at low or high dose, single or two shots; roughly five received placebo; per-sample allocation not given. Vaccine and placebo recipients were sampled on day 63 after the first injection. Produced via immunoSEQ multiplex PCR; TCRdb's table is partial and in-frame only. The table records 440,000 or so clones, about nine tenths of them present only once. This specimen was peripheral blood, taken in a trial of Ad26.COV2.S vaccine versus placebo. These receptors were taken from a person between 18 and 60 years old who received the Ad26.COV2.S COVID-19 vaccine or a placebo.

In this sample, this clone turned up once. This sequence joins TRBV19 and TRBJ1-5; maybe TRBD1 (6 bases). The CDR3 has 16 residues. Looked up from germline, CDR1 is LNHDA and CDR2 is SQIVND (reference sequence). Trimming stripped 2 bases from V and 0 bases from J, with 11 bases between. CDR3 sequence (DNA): TGTGCCAGTAGTATACAGGGGCAGCTTAGCAATCAGCCCCAGCATTTT. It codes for CASSIQGQLSNQPQHF.

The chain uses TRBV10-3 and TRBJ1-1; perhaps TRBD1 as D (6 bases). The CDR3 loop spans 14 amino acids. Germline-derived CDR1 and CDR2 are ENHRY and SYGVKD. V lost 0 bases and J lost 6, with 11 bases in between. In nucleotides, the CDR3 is TGTGCCATCAGTGAGTCTGAACAGGGCCCTGAAGCTTTCTTT. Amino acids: CAISESEQGPEAFF.

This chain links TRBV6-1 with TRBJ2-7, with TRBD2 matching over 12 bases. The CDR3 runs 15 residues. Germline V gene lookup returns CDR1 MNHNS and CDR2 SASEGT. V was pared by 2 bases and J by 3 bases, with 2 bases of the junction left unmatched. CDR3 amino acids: CASSETTSGSYEQYF. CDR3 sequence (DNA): TGTGCCAGCAGTGAAACGACTAGCGGGAGCTACGAGCAGTACTTC.

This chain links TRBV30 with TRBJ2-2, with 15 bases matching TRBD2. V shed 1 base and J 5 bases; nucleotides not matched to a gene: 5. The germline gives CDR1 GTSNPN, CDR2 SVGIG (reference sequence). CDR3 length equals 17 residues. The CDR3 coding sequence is TGTGCCTGGAGTGGGACTAGCGGGAGGGCCTGGACCGGGGAGCTGTTTTTT. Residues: CAWSGTSGRAWTGELFF. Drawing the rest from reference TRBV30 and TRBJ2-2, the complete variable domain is SQTIHQWPATLVQPVGSPLSLECTVEGTSNPNLYWYRQAAGRGLQLLFYSVGIGQISSEVPQNLSASRPQDRQFILSSKKLLLSDSGFYLCAWSGTSGRAWTGELFFGEGSRLTVL.

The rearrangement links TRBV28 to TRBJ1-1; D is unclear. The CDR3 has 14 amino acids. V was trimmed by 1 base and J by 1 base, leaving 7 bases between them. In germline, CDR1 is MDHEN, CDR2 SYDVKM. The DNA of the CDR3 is TGTGCCAGCAGTTTATCGGCTGGGAACACTGAAGCTTTCTTT. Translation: CASSLSAGNTEAFF.

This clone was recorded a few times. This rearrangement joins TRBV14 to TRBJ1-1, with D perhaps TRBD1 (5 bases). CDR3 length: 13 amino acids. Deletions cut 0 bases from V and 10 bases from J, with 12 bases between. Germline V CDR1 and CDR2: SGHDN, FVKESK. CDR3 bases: TGTGCCAGCAGCCAAGAGCTGGCCGGGGGAGCTTTCTTT. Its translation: CASSQELAGGAFF.

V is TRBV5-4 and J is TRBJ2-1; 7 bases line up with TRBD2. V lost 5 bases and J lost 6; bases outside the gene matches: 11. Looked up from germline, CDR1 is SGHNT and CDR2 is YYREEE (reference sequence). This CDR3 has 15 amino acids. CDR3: CASRPPGLPGNEQFF. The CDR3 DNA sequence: TGTGCCAGCAGACCACCGGGACTACCGGGCAATGAGCAGTTCTTC.

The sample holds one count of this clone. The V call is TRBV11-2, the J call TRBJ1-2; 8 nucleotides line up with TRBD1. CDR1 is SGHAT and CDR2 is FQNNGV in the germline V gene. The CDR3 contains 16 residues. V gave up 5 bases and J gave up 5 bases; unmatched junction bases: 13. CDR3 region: CASSPSLMTGAYGYTF. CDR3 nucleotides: TGTGCCAGCAGCCCTAGTCTAATGACAGGGGCATATGGCTACACCTTC.

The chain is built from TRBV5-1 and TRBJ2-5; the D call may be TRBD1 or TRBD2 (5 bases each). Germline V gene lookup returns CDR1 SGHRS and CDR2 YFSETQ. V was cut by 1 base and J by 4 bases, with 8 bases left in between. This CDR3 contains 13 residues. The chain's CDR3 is CASSLYGGETQYF. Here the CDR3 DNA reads TGCGCCAGCAGCTTGTATGGGGGAGAGACCCAGTACTTC.

The CDR3 spells CASGRQGFAEAFF. CDR3 nucleotide sequence: TGTGCTAGTGGTCGGCAGGGGTTCGCTGAAGCTTTCTTT. The rearrangement uses TRBV12-5 and TRBJ1-1, with D tentatively TRBD1 (6 bases). The V end was cut by 5 bases, the J end by 6 bases, with 13 bases between. The CDR3 is made up of 13 amino acids. Per the germline V gene, CDR1 is LGHNT and CDR2 is FRNRAP.

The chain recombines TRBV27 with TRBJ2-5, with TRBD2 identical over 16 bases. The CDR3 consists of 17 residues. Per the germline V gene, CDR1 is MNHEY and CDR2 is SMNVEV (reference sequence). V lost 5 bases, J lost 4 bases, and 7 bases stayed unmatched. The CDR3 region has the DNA TGTGCCAGCAGTGGGACTAGCGGGAGGGCTTCGAGAGAGACCCAGTACTTC. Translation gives CASSGTSGRASRETQYF.

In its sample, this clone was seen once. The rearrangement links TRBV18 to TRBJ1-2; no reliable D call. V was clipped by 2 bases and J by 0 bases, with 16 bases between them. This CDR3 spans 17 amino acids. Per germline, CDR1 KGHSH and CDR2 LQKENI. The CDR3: CASSPGGPPRANYGYTF. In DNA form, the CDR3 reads TGTGCCAGCTCACCAGGAGGTCCTCCTAGGGCTAACTATGGCTACACCTTC.

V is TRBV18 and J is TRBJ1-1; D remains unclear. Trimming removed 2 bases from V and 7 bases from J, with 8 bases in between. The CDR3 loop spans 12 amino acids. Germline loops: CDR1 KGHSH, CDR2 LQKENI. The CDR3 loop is CASSPSAIEAFF. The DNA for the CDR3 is TGTGCCAGCTCACCATCAGCGATTGAAGCTTTCTTT.

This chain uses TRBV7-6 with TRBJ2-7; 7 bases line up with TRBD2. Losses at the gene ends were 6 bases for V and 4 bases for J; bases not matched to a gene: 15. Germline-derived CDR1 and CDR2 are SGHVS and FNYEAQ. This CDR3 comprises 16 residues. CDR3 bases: TGTGCCAGCAGAACTCCGAGCGGGACGAGGGTTTACGAGCAGTACTTC. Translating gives CASRTPSGTRVYEQYF.